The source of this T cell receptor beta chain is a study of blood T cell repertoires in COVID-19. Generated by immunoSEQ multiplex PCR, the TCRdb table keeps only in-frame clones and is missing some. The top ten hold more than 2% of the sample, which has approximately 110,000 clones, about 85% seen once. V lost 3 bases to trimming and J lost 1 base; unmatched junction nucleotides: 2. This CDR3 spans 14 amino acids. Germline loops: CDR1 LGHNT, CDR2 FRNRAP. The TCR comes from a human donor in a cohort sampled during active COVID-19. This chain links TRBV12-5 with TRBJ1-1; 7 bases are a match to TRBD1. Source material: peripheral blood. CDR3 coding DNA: TGTGCTAGTGGTTTACAGGGGTGGAACACTGAAGCTTTCTTT. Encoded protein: CASGLQGWNTEAFF.